A single sample is the source of the 31 T cell receptor beta chains below, sequenced in a study of OX40 agonist ivuxolimab in advanced cancers. The assay was immunoSEQ multiplex PCR, and TCRdb's table has in-frame clones only and misses some. This sample has 39,000 or so clones, with roughly 90% found just once. The sample consisted of CD4+ or CD8+ T cells sorted from blood, taken in a trial of the OX40 agonist ivuxolimab. The source of these receptors is an adult with an advanced solid tumor such as melanoma, head and neck, liver or kidney cancer.

This chain connects TRBV18 to TRBJ2-3; tentatively, D is TRBD1 (6 bases). This CDR3 has 15 amino acids. V lost 4 bases and J 2 bases, leaving 13 bases between the germline ends. Per germline, CDR1 KGHSH and CDR2 LQKENI. Written as DNA, the CDR3 is TGTGCCAGCTCACTAATACAGGGAAACACAGATACGCAGTATTTT. Translating gives CASSLIQGNTDTQYF.

CDR3 DNA: TGCGCCAGCAGCTCCGACAGGGTCACTGAAGCTTTCTTT. Protein sequence: CASSSDRVTEAFF. The rearrangement joins TRBV5-1 to TRBJ1-1, with TRBD1 matching over 7 bases. Germline CDR1 and CDR2: SGHRS and YFSETQ. Germline trimming cut 3 bases from V and 4 bases from J; bases unmatched to any gene: 3. The CDR3 runs to 13 residues. Based on the CDR3 plus reference TRBV5-1 and TRBJ1-1, the full variable domain is KAGVTQTPRYLIKTRGQQVTLSCSPISGHRSVSWYQQTPGQGLQFLFEYFSETQRNKGNFPGRFSGRQFSNSRSEMNVSTLELGDSALYLCASSSDRVTEAFFGQGTRLTVV.

The chain is built from TRBV2 and TRBJ1-5; TRBD1 might be the D (5 bases). This CDR3 spans 16 amino acids. Trimming left V 6 bases short and J 9 bases short, with 24 bases between. CDR1 is SNHLY, CDR2 FYNNEI, per germline. The CDR3 here is CASSPRGPQPRAPQHF. The DNA for the CDR3 is TGTGCCAGCAGCCCTAGGGGACCCCAGCCGCGCGCGCCCCAGCATTTT.

This clone occurred a few times. Its ends do not fully match the called genes, so a read error is possible. The chain has TRBV7-3 and TRBJ2-3, with D tentatively TRBD1 (6 bases). Germline V lookup: CDR1 SGHTA, CDR2 FQGTGA. The CDR3 has 14 residues. The CDR3 DNA sequence: TGTGCCAGCAGTTTAAGGACAGCCGGTGGAACGCAGTATTTT. Protein sequence: CASSLRTAGGTQYF. Looking up the rest from reference TRBV7-3 and TRBJ2-3 gives the full variable domain: GAGVSQTPSNKVTEKGKYVELRCDPISGHTALYWYRQSLGQGPEFLIYFQGTGAADDSGLPNDRFFAVRPEGSVSTLKIQRTERGDSAVYLCASSLRTAGGTQYFGPGTRLTVL.

The table lists this clone with a few counts. The chain recombines TRBV9 with TRBJ1-2; no definite D call. The CDR3 totals 13 residues. V dropped 0 bases and J dropped 5 bases, with 8 bases sitting between them. Germline values: CDR1 SGDLS, CDR2 YYNGEE. In nucleotides, the CDR3 is TGTGCCAGCAGCGTAGTTTTAGGGTATGGCTACACCTTC. Translating gives CASSVVLGYGYTF.

The V call is TRBV2, the J call TRBJ2-3, with D maybe TRBD2 (7 bases). CDR3 size: 12 residues. Per the germline V gene, CDR1 is SNHLY and CDR2 is FYNNEI. V was shortened by 8 bases and J by 6 bases, with 12 bases between the two germline ends. This CDR3 reads CASGGGWDTQYF. The CDR3 region has the DNA TGTGCCAGCGGGGGGGGCTGGGATACGCAGTATTTT. Supplemented by reference TRBV2 and TRBJ2-3, the full variable domain reads EPEVTQTPSHQVTQMGQEVILRCVPISNHLYFYWYRQILGQKVEFLVSFYNNEISEKSEIFDDQFSVERPDGSNFTLKIRSTKLEDSAMYFCASGGGWDTQYFGPGTRLTVL.

The chain uses TRBV5-4 and TRBJ1-4; D unresolved. V was cut by 0 bases and J by 8 bases, with 14 bases left in between. CDR1 SGHNT and CDR2 YYREEE come from the germline V gene (reference sequence). This CDR3 region has 15 residues. The CDR3 reads CASSLGASQWEKLFF. The CDR3 DNA reads TGTGCCAGCAGCTTGGGAGCCTCTCAGTGGGAAAAACTGTTTTTT.

This rearrangement joins TRBV19 to TRBJ1-5; no reliable D call. The CDR3 extends over 12 amino acids. The germline gives CDR1 LNHDA, CDR2 SQIVND (reference sequence). V was clipped by 5 bases and J by 6 bases, with 8 bases between them. The CDR3: CASSPSAQPQHF. CDR3 DNA: TGTGCCAGTAGTCCCTCGGCTCAGCCCCAGCATTTT.

This rearrangement joins TRBV27 to TRBJ2-5, with D unresolved. Germline CDR1 and CDR2: MNHEY and SMNVEV (reference sequence). The V end was cut by 4 bases, the J end by 1 base, with 13 bases between. The CDR3 totals 15 residues. The CDR3, as DNA: TGTGCCAGCAGTTCCATCGGACGGTCCCAAGAGACCCAGTACTTC. Protein: CASSSIGRSQETQYF.

This clone was seen a single time. The chain is built from TRBV19 and TRBJ1-2; D uncertain. There are 13 residues in the CDR3. Germline V gene data show CDR1 as LNHDA and CDR2 as SQIVND (reference sequence). The V end lost 5 bases, the J end lost 8 bases, and 15 bases lay between the germline ends. CDR3 region: CASSPRPARGYTF. In nucleotides, the CDR3 is TGTGCCAGTAGTCCGCGGCCAGCCAGGGGCTACACCTTC. The full variable domain, completed using reference TRBV19 and TRBJ1-2, is DGGITQSPKYLFRKEGQNVTLSCEQNLNHDAMYWYRQDPGQGLRLIYYSQIVNDFQKGDIAEGYSVSREKKESFPLTVTSAQKNPTAFYLCASSPRPARGYTFGSGTRLTVV.

The rearrangement links TRBV5-6 to TRBJ2-5, with TRBD1 matching over 12 bases. Looked up from germline, CDR1 is SGHDT and CDR2 is YYEEEE. The CDR3 length is 16 residues. V dropped 4 bases and J dropped 4; count of bases not matched to a gene: 8. CDR3 protein: CASSPGTGGAGETQYF. DNA for the CDR3: TGTGCCAGCAGCCCCGGGACAGGGGGCGCGGGAGAGACCCAGTACTTC.

The chain couples TRBV4-2 to TRBJ1-2; TRBD1 matches 9 bases. Germline CDR1 is LGHNA and CDR2 is YNFKEQ. This CDR3 has 14 residues. V lost 3 bases and J lost 10; bases outside the gene matches: 9. The CDR3 DNA reads as TGTGCCAGCAGCCACAACTTCGGACAGGGGAACTACACCTTC. This encodes CASSHNFGQGNYTF.

The chain employs TRBV7-3 and TRBJ1-1, with D uncertain. The CDR3 length is 14 residues. V lost 0 bases, J lost 4 bases, and 9 bases lay in between. CDR1 and CDR2 from the germline V gene are SGHTA and FQGTGA. CDR3 nucleotide sequence: TGTGCCAGCAGCTTAACAGGGAGGGTCACTGAAGCTTTCTTT. Protein sequence: CASSLTGRVTEAFF.

This CDR3 is CASGTQGLHEQFF. The CDR3 DNA is TGTGCCAGCGGGACTCAGGGGTTGCATGAGCAGTTCTTC. V usage is TRBV25-1 and J usage is TRBJ2-1; D could derive from TRBD1 or TRBD2 (6 bases each). This CDR3 has 13 residues. V was shortened by 8 bases and J by 8 bases, with 16 bases between the two germline ends. Germline V gene sequence: CDR1 MGHDK, CDR2 SYGVNS.

The gene calls are TRBV6-1 and TRBJ1-4; 8 nucleotides align to TRBD1. Germline trimming cut 5 bases from V and 7 bases from J; bases unmatched to any gene: 9. The germline CDR1 and CDR2 sequences are MNHNS and SASEGT. This CDR3 spans 15 amino acids. The DNA for the CDR3 is TGTGCCAGCAGTTTACAGGGGGACGAGTTTGAAAAACTGTTTTTT. It is translated as CASSLQGDEFEKLFF.

V usage is TRBV9 and J usage is TRBJ1-2, with a possible D match to TRBD1 (5 bases). Germline CDR1 reads SGDLS; CDR2 reads YYNGEE. Trimming shortened V by 0 bases and J by 7 bases, and 16 bases separated the two germline ends. The CDR3 has 15 residues. The CDR3 sequence is CASSVGAGLGSGYTF. DNA for the CDR3: TGTGCCAGCAGCGTAGGGGCGGGGCTCGGAAGTGGCTACACCTTC. Complete variable domain (other parts from reference TRBV9 and TRBJ1-2): DSGVTQTPKHLITATGQRVTLRCSPRSGDLSVYWYQQSLDQGLQFLIQYYNGEERAKGNILERFSAQQFPDLHSELNLSSLELGDSALYFCASSVGAGLGSGYTFGSGTRLTVV.

This clone was observed once. This chain uses TRBV6-1 with TRBJ2-2; 7 bases map to TRBD1. V shed 7 bases and J 0 bases; nucleotides not matched to a gene: 2. Germline V gene data show CDR1 as MNHNS and CDR2 as SASEGT. This CDR3 has 14 residues. The CDR3 bases are TGTGCCAGCAAAGGGACAGCGAACACCGGGGAGCTGTTTTTT. Its translation is CASKGTANTGELFF.

With respect to this clone: This sample includes further DNA sequences coding for the same CDR3. V gene TRBV11-3 combines with J gene TRBJ2-7, with D perhaps TRBD2 (6 bases). The CDR3 is 12 amino acids. V was trimmed by 5 bases and J by 6 bases, leaving 11 bases between them. The V gene's germline CDR1 is SGHNT and CDR2 YENEEA. The CDR3 loop is CASSPLEGEQYF. CDR3 in DNA: TGTGCCAGCAGCCCATTGGAGGGCGAGCAGTACTTC.

V usage is TRBV25-1 and J usage is TRBJ2-2; 7 bases map to TRBD2. CDR3 length: 15 amino acids. Germline loops: CDR1 MGHDK, CDR2 SYGVNS. Trimming at V came to 3 bases and at J to 7 bases, leaving 8 bases not matched to a gene. CDR3 sequence: CASSEASGEVGELFF. CDR3 DNA sequence: TGTGCCAGCAGTGAGGCGAGCGGGGAGGTCGGGGAGCTGTTTTTT.

This chain connects TRBV30 to TRBJ1-1, with D maybe TRBD1 (6 bases). The V gene's germline CDR1 is GTSNPN and CDR2 SVGIG (reference sequence). The germline V and J ends were trimmed by 4 bases and 5 bases, with 20 bases remaining between them. The CDR3 sequence is 15 residues long. Here the CDR3 reads CAWTQGSTFGTEAFF. Written as DNA, the CDR3 is TGTGCCTGGACCCAGGGGAGCACCTTCGGGACTGAAGCTTTCTTT. The full variable domain, in which reference TRBV30 and TRBJ1-1 provide the parts outside the CDR3, is SQTIHQWPATLVQPVGSPLSLECTVEGTSNPNLYWYRQAAGRGLQLLFYSVGIGQISSEVPQNLSASRPQDRQFILSSKKLLLSDSGFYLCAWTQGSTFGTEAFFGQGTRLTVV.

The rearrangement joins TRBV2 to TRBJ1-1; a possible D gene is TRBD1 (6 bases). From germline, CDR1 is SNHLY and CDR2 FYNNEI. The V and J ends lost 3 bases and 5 bases respectively, with 16 bases between them. The CDR3 consists of 15 residues. The chain's CDR3 is CASSEGGLVRTEAFF. The CDR3 DNA sequence: TGTGCCAGCAGTGAGGGGGGGCTGGTGCGGACTGAAGCTTTCTTT.

This rearrangement joins TRBV5-6 to TRBJ1-2; TRBD1 agrees at 7 bases. The CDR3 covers 15 residues. In germline, CDR1 is SGHDT, CDR2 YYEEEE. The V gene end was trimmed by 2 bases and the J gene end by 4 bases; junction bases not matched to a gene: 8. The CDR3 reads CASSLGRGLGYGYTF. The CDR3 DNA follows: TGTGCCAGCAGCTTAGGTAGGGGGCTTGGCTATGGCTACACCTTC.

A note on this clone: Mismatch with germline at one junction end may stem from a read error. This chain uses TRBV5-1 with TRBJ2-5, with 7 bases that match TRBD1. Germline V lookup: CDR1 SGHRS, CDR2 YFSETQ. The CDR3 runs 14 residues. The chain's CDR3 is CASSLDRYQGTQYF. In DNA form, the CDR3 reads TGCGCCAGCAGTTTGGACAGGTACCAGGGGACCCAGTACTTC.

The chain carries TRBV7-9 and TRBJ2-3; no clear D. The CDR3 length is 15 residues. The ends were cut back, 5 bases at V and 1 base at J, with 13 bases in the middle. The germline CDR1 and CDR2 sequences are SEHNR and FQNEAQ (reference sequence). The CDR3 coding sequence is TGTGCCAGCAGCGATCAAGGAAGGCGCACAGATACGCAGTATTTT. Its protein product is CASSDQGRRTDTQYF.

To note about this clone: Other DNA sequences within the sample encode an identical CDR3. V and J are TRBV9 and TRBJ2-2; the D gene is possibly TRBD1 (6 bases). Trimming removed 3 bases at V and 1 base at J, with 7 bases between. Germline assignment: CDR1 SGDLS and CDR2 YYNGEE. CDR3 length: 14 amino acids. The DNA for the CDR3 is TGTGCCAGCAGCGGGGGACAGAACACCGGGGAGCTGTTTTTT. Translation: CASSGGQNTGELFF. The full variable domain, completed using reference TRBV9 and TRBJ2-2, is DSGVTQTPKHLITATGQRVTLRCSPRSGDLSVYWYQQSLDQGLQFLIQYYNGEERAKGNILERFSAQQFPDLHSELNLSSLELGDSALYFCASSGGQNTGELFFGEGSRLTVL.

For this clone: One end of the junction does not line up with germline, which may come from a read error. V usage is TRBV20-1 and J usage is TRBJ1-4, with D possibly being TRBD1 (6 bases). The germline gives CDR1 DFQATT, CDR2 SNEGSKA (reference sequence). This CDR3 comprises 11 residues. The CDR3 region has the DNA TGCAGTGCTAGAGATGACAGAGGGGGACTTTTT. Its translation is CSARDDRGGLF.

This sequence joins TRBV25-1 and TRBJ2-5; D may be TRBD2 (6 bases). Germline loops: CDR1 MGHDK, CDR2 SYGVNS. This CDR3 is 18 amino acids long. With 5 bases removed from V and 0 bases from J, the gap between germline ends came to 22 bases. The CDR3 DNA follows: TGTGCCAGCAGTAGCTTGTCAGATCATCGGGGGAACCAAGAGACCCAGTACTTC. Translation gives CASSSLSDHRGNQETQYF.

This clone appeared a few times. CDR3 amino acids: CAWSAAAYEQYF. The DNA of the CDR3 is TGTGCCTGGAGTGCGGCAGCCTACGAGCAGTACTTC. The V call is TRBV30, the J call TRBJ2-7; D gene unclear. Germline assignment: CDR1 GTSNPN and CDR2 SVGIG (reference sequence). CDR3 size: 12 residues. Trimming pared 1 base from V and 2 bases from J, leaving 6 bases between.

V usage is TRBV4-2 and J usage is TRBJ2-6, with D hard to call. Germline V gives CDR1 LGHNA, CDR2 YNFKEQ. V was pared by 3 bases and J by 0 bases, with 6 bases between. The length of the CDR3 is 15 residues. CDR3 protein: CASSHQVSGANVLTF. The CDR3 DNA sequence: TGTGCCAGCAGCCACCAGGTCTCTGGGGCCAACGTCCTGACTTTC.

The chain uses TRBV28 and TRBJ1-4; no clear D. Germline V gene sequence: CDR1 MDHEN, CDR2 SYDVKM. This CDR3 contains 14 residues. Trimming removed 10 bases at V and 3 bases at J, with 15 bases between. CDR3 residues: CATRGGWANEKLFF. As DNA, the CDR3 is TGTGCCACCAGAGGAGGGTGGGCTAATGAAAAACTGTTTTTT.

The chain links TRBV7-8 to TRBJ2-7, with TRBD1 matching 8 bases. Unmatched junction bases numbered 6, after V lost 5 bases and J lost 0 bases. Germline V gene sequence: CDR1 SGHVS, CDR2 FQNEAQ. The length of the CDR3 is 15 residues. The CDR3 spells CASSRGQVSSYEQYF. As DNA, the CDR3 is TGTGCCAGCAGCCGGGGACAGGTCAGCTCCTACGAGCAGTACTTC.